This T cell receptor (beta chain) appears in the sequencing data of a study of T cell repertoires in cytomegalovirus infection. Overall study: CMV epitopes, recently identified HLA-C-restricted and well-studied HLA-B-restricted, were used. Public TCR beta signatures were indicative of both CMV infection and a matching HLA type.

TCRdb re-called the reads through MiXCR, storing one row per CDR3 protein. The sample has 400,000 to 600,000 distinct CDR3 sequences, roughly 46% seen once; the top ten hold about 41%. This clonotype was seen only once. The antigen remains unidentified. Study-wide points: Identification of carriers of CMV plus the relevant HLA was achieved through cumulative public TCR beta family frequency. HLA-C-restricted CMV clonotypes gave the most frequent clonotype in two of eight donors.

With 4 bases removed from V and 5 bases from J, the gap between germline ends came to 9 bases. The germline V gene has CDR1 KGHSH and CDR2 LQKENI. This CDR3 spans 13 amino acids. The V call is TRBV18, the J call TRBJ2-1; tentative D call: TRBD1 (5 bases). This material consisted of cultured PBMCs, taken from culture after CMV antigen stimulation. The sequence was obtained from a human donor in good health (CMV status not recorded). Some clones in this sample may be carry-over from other donors' samples. The CDR3 region is CASSLQTDNEQFF. The DNA of the CDR3 is TGTGCCAGCTCACTTCAGACAGACAATGAGCAGTTCTTC.